The clone carrying this T cell receptor beta chain occurred a few times. Carrying unique molecular identifiers, the cDNA also gained a universal primer site through template switching. TCRdb reprocessed the 5' RACE reads with MiXCR, giving one entry per CDR3 protein. The sample holds under 900,000 distinct CDR3 sequences, approximately 18% seen once. These data come from a study of identical twins. V dropped 1 base and J dropped 0; count of bases not matched to a gene: 7. Germline CDR1 is DFQATT and CDR2 is SNEGSKA (reference sequence). CDR3 length: 17 residues. These sequences were also reported in another study, on T cells expressing NK-cell markers. That source reports: Only alpha-beta TCR T cells were sorted in several experiments, using an anti-gamma-delta TCR antibody. Dominant NKG2C+ clonotypes made up roughly 1.0-7.5% of CD8+ T cells in roughly 6 donors.

This clonotype originated in a woman between 18 and 29 years old in good health. Input material: PBMCs. The chain has TRBV20-1 and TRBJ1-5; 9 bases are a match to TRBD1. CDR3 residues: CSARAGTGTLSNQPQHF. CDR3 bases: TGCAGTGCTAGAGCCGGGACAGGGACCCTTAGCAATCAGCCCCAGCATTTT.